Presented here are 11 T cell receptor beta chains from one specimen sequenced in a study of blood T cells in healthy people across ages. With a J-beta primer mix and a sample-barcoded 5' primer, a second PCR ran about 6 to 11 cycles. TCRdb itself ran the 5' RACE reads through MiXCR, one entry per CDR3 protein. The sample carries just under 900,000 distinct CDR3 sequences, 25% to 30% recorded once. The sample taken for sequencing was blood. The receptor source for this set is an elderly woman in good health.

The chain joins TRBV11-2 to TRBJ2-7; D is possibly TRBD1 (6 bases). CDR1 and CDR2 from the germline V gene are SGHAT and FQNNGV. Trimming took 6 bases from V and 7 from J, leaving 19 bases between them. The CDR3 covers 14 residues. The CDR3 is CASRSSGRDNEQYF. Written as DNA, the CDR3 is TGTGCCAGCAGGTCCTCCGGACGGGACAATGAGCAGTACTTC.

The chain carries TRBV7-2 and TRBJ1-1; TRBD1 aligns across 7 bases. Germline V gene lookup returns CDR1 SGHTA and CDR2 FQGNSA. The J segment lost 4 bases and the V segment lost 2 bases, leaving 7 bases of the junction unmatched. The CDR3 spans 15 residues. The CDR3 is CASSLRATGRTEAFF. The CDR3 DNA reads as TGTGCCAGCAGCTTAAGGGCGACAGGGCGCACTGAAGCTTTCTTT.

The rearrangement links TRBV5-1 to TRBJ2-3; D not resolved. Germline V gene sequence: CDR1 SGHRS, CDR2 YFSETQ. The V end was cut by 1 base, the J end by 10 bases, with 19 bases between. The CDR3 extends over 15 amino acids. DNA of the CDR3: TGCGCCAGCAGCTTGTTGGGCGGACGAGAAACAGCGCAGTATTTT. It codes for CASSLLGGRETAQYF.

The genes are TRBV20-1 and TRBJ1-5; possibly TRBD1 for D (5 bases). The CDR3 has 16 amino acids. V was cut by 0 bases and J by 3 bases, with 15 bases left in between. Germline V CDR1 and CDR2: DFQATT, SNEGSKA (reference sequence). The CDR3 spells CSARDVGGLDNQPQHF. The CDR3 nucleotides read TGCAGTGCTAGAGATGTCGGGGGATTAGACAATCAGCCCCAGCATTTT.

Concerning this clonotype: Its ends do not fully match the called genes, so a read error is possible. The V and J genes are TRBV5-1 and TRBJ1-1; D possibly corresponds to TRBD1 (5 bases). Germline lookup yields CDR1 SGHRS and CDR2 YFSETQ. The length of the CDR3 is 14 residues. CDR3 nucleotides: TGCGCCAGCGGCTTGGGACCGACGAACACTGAAGCTTTCTTT. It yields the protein CASGLGPTNTEAFF. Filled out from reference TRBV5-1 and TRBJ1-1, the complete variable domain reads KAGVTQTPRYLIKTRGQQVTLSCSPISGHRSVSWYQQTPGQGLQFLFEYFSETQRNKGNFPGRFSGRQFSNSRSEMNVSTLELGDSALYLCASGLGPTNTEAFFGQGTRLTVV.

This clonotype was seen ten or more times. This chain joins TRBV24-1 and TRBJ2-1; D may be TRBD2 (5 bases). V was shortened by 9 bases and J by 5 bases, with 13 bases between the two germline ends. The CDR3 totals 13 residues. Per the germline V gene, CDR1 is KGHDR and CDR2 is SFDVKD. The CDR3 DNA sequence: TGTGCCACCGAGCGGAACATAGACAATGAGCAGTTCTTC. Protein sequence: CATERNIDNEQFF.

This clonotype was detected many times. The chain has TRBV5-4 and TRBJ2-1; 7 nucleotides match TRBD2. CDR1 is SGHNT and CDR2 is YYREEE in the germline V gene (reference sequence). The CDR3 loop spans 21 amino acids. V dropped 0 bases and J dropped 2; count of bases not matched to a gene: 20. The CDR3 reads CASSLEARVGDYTGPYNEQFF. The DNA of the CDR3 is TGTGCCAGCAGCTTGGAGGCCAGGGTGGGGGACTACACGGGCCCCTACAATGAGCAGTTCTTC.

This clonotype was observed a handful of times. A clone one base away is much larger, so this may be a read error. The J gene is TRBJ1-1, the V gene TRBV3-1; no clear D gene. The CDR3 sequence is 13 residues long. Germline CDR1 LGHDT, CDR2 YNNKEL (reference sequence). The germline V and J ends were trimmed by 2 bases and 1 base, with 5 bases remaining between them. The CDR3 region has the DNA TGTGCCAGCAGCCAAAAGGAGAACACTGAAGCTTTCTTT. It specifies CASSQKENTEAFF.

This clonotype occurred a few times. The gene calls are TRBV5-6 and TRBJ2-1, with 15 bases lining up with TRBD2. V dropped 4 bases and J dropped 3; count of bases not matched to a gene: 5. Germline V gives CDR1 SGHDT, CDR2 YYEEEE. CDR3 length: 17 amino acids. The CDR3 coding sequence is TGTGCCAGCAGCCGGACTAGCGGGGGGGCCTTCTACAATGAGCAGTTCTTC. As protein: CASSRTSGGAFYNEQFF. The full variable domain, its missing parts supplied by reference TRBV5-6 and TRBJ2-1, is DAGVTQSPTHLIKTRGQQVTLRCSPKSGHDTVSWYQQALGQGPQFIFQYYEEEERQRGNFPDRFSGHQFPNYSSELNVNALLLGDSALYLCASSRTSGGAFYNEQFFGPGTRLTVL.

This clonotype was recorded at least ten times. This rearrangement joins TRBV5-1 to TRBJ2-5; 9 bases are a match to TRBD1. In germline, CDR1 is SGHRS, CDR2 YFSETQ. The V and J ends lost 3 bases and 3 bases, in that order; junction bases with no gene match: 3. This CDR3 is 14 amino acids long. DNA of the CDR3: TGCGCCAGCAGCTCCGGACAGGGGAAAGAGACCCAGTACTTC. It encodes CASSSGQGKETQYF.

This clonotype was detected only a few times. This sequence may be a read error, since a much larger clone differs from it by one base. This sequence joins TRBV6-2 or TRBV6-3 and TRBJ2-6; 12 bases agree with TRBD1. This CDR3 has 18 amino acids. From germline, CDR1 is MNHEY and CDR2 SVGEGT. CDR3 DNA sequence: TGTGCCAGCAGGCTCGGGACAGGGGGCTCGTCTGGGGCCAACGTCCGGACTTTC. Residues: CASRLGTGGSSGANVRTF.